This T cell receptor beta chain was sequenced in a study of shared clonotypes between healthy human individuals. Findings of the study overall: Represented diversity (both genetic and exposure-history) was limited by the small number of donors.

Adult donors, all healthy and HIV-negative, had no recent acute infections or vaccinations. Each subset's genomic DNA was shared equally among a number of immunoSEQ plates. Measured with immunoSEQ multiplex PCR; TCRdb has only the in-frame clones, and not every one. Among 550,000 to 700,000 clones listed, around three quarters were seen once. A remark on this clone: The antigen is unknown. Distinct nucleotide sequences in the sample also encode this CDR3.

This receptor was identified in a woman aged 25 to 45 in good health. Sequenced: memory CD4+ T cells sorted from blood. Described subset: CD45RA-negative fraction.

This CDR3 reads CASSLGRNTEAFF. The CDR3 bases are TGTGCCAGCAGCTTAGGTCGGAACACTGAAGCTTTCTTT. The chain carries TRBV7-2 and TRBJ1-1; unclear D gene. Germline V lookup: CDR1 SGHTA, CDR2 FQGNSA. The CDR3 sequence is 13 residues long. Trimming left V 1 base short and J 1 base short, with 4 bases between.